The 20 T cell receptor beta chains in this list originate from one sample, sequenced in a study of human T cells and chemical hapten exposure. One entry per CDR3 protein results from TCRdb running MiXCR on the RACE reads. The table has roughly 380,000 distinct CDR3 sequences, about 4.4% seen once. Time point described: patch test 1, 2 weeks after DPC sensitization. Documented treatment: therapeutic diphenylcyclopropenone sensitization with weekly scalp DPC. Specimen: whole blood, collected in connection with sensitization to the hapten diphenylcyclopropenone (DPC). These receptors were obtained from a woman in her fifties or sixties with alopecia areata. Some clones in this sample may be carry-over from other donors' samples.

This clonotype has ten or more counts. This rearrangement joins TRBV2 to TRBJ2-7; the D is unclear. This CDR3 region has 10 residues. V lost 3 bases and J lost 4, with 1 base in between. Per germline, CDR1 SNHLY and CDR2 FYNNEI. CDR3 sequence reads: CASSDYEQYF. CDR3 in DNA: TGTGCCAGCAGTGATTACGAGCAGTACTTC.

In its sample, this clonotype was seen many times. The gene calls are TRBV4-3 and TRBJ1-2, with no clear D. The V end was cut by 4 bases, the J end by 3 bases, with 18 bases between. The length of the CDR3 is 16 residues. The V gene's germline CDR1 is LGHNA and CDR2 YSLEER. CDR3 protein: CASSLVGWQTDYGYTF. The DNA for the CDR3 is TGCGCCAGCAGCCTAGTGGGATGGCAGACTGACTATGGCTACACCTTC.

This clonotype has a count of ten or more. V usage is TRBV29-1 and J usage is TRBJ1-1; no clear D. Trimming stripped 5 bases from V and 1 base from J, with 5 bases between. The CDR3 has 11 amino acids. Germline CDR1 SQVTM, CDR2 ANQGSEA. CDR3 loop: CSVMTNTEAFF. The CDR3, as DNA: TGCAGCGTTATGACGAACACTGAAGCTTTCTTT.

The rearrangement uses TRBV4-1 and TRBJ2-1; the D gene is possibly TRBD1 (6 bases). Trimming took 3 bases from V and 6 from J, leaving 18 bases between them. This CDR3 contains 16 residues. Germline CDR1 MGHRA, CDR2 YSYEKL. CDR3 in amino acids: CASSHFSGAGINEQFF. CDR3 in DNA: TGCGCCAGCAGCCACTTTTCAGGGGCAGGTATCAATGAGCAGTTCTTC.

The rearrangement uses TRBV6-2 or TRBV6-3 and TRBJ2-1; possibly TRBD2 for D (5 bases). The CDR3 covers 15 residues. From germline, CDR1 is MNHEY and CDR2 SVGEGT. The V end lost 5 bases, the J end lost 4 bases, and 15 bases lay between the germline ends. CDR3 amino acids: CASSKPGGPYNEQFF. The CDR3, as DNA: TGTGCCAGCAGTAAACCGGGCGGGCCTTACAATGAGCAGTTCTTC.

This clonotype has only a few counts. V gene TRBV6-5 combines with J gene TRBJ2-5; unclear D gene. Trimming stripped 6 bases from V and 0 bases from J, with 14 bases between. The CDR3 loop spans 15 amino acids. From germline, CDR1 is MNHEY and CDR2 SVGAGI. CDR3 DNA sequence: TGTGCCAGCAGCCCGACCGACCAGTACCAAGAGACCCAGTACTTC. Protein sequence: CASSPTDQYQETQYF.

The chain is built from TRBV30 and TRBJ2-7; D gene unclear. The CDR3 contains 13 residues. CDR1 and CDR2 (germline): GTSNPN, SVGIG (reference sequence). Trimming took off 0 bases at V and 2 bases at J, with 8 bases between the two ends. The DNA for the CDR3 is TGTGCCTGGAGTGTAACGGTAACCTACGAGCAGTACTTC. This encodes CAWSVTVTYEQYF.

This clonotype was detected only a few times. The gene calls are TRBV7-6 and TRBJ2-7; 8 nucleotides align to TRBD2. Germline CDR1 reads SGHVS; CDR2 reads FNYEAQ. The CDR3 runs 14 residues. Trimming cost V 5 bases and J 4 bases; bases outside gene matches: 7. This chain's CDR3 is CASSPTAGGYEQYF. The CDR3 DNA is TGTGCCAGCAGCCCAACGGCGGGGGGTTACGAGCAGTACTTC.

In its sample, this clonotype was seen many times. This rearrangement joins TRBV6-5 to TRBJ2-3; D not certain. CDR3 length equals 14 residues. V lost 0 bases and J 5 bases, leaving 9 bases between the germline ends. CDR1 is MNHEY, CDR2 SVGAGI, per germline. CDR3 coding DNA: TGTGCCAGCAGTTACTCCCATGTGGTAGATACGCAGTATTTT. Translating gives CASSYSHVVDTQYF.

This clonotype was detected many times. This chain connects TRBV29-1 to TRBJ2-7; the D gene is possibly TRBD2 (5 bases). CDR1 is SQVTM and CDR2 is ANQGSEA in the germline V gene. Trimming pared 7 bases from V and 5 bases from J, leaving 15 bases between. The length of the CDR3 is 12 residues. The CDR3 loop reads CSAAPGVHEQYF. CDR3 DNA sequence: TGCAGCGCTGCCCCCGGGGTGCACGAGCAGTACTTC.

This clonotype was seen many times. The V call is TRBV11-3, the J call TRBJ2-1; 9 bases match TRBD2. J was trimmed by 4 bases and V by 1 base; bases with no gene match: 2. The CDR3 loop spans 15 amino acids. CDR1 and CDR2 (germline): SGHNT, YENEEA. CDR3 residues: CASSLALAGYNEQFF. DNA for the CDR3: TGTGCCAGCAGCTTAGCCCTAGCGGGGTACAATGAGCAGTTCTTC. Full variable domain (rest looked up from reference TRBV11-3 and TRBJ2-1): EAGVVQSPRYKIIEKKQPVAFWCNPISGHNTLYWYLQNLGQGPELLIRYENEEAVDDSQLPKDRFSAERLKGVDSTLKIQPAELGDSAVYLCASSLALAGYNEQFFGPGTRLTVL.

Many counts were recorded for this clonotype. The chain is built from TRBV7-2 and TRBJ2-1; TRBD1 aligns across 10 bases. Trimming removed 5 bases from V and 8 bases from J; junction bases left unmatched: 9. Germline V gives CDR1 SGHTA, CDR2 FQGNSA. The CDR3 spans 15 residues. This CDR3 reads CASSQTGGSMDEQFF. The DNA of the CDR3 is TGTGCCAGCAGCCAGACAGGGGGCAGTATGGATGAGCAGTTCTTC.

This chain links TRBV7-2 with TRBJ1-5; D is undetermined. The CDR3 contains 13 residues. Germline lookup yields CDR1 SGHTA and CDR2 FQGNSA. The V end was cut by 0 bases, the J end by 5 bases, with 5 bases between. The CDR3 bases are TGTGCCAGCAGCTTAGCGACCCATCAGCCCCAGCATTTT. This encodes CASSLATHQPQHF.

Ten or more counts support this clonotype. The chain uses TRBV20-1 and TRBJ2-1, with 9 nucleotides matching TRBD2. V shed 5 bases, J shed 7 bases, and the junction held 12 bases outside the gene matches. CDR3 size: 15 residues. Germline CDR1 DFQATT, CDR2 SNEGSKA (reference sequence). CDR3 in amino acids: CSAYPLAGVRNEQFF. CDR3 DNA sequence: TGCAGTGCTTACCCCTTAGCGGGAGTAAGGAATGAGCAGTTCTTC.

DNA of the CDR3: TGTGCCATCAAGGAGAGGGACGCCCACTACGAGCAGTACTTC. Translation gives CAIKERDAHYEQYF. The chain couples TRBV28 to TRBJ2-7; possibly TRBD1 or TRBD2 for D (5 bases each). The CDR3 has 14 amino acids. V was cut by 10 bases and J by 3 bases, with 19 bases left in between. CDR1 MDHEN and CDR2 SYDVKM come from the germline V gene.

Ten or more counts support this clonotype. V usage is TRBV7-2 and J usage is TRBJ1-5; possible D gene TRBD1, 5 bases. This CDR3 contains 15 residues. Germline loops: CDR1 SGHTA, CDR2 FQGNSA. The germline V and J ends were trimmed by 5 bases and 0 bases, with 11 bases remaining between them. The CDR3 loop reads CASSLRQGSNQPQHF. The CDR3 DNA reads as TGTGCCAGCAGCCTCAGGCAGGGTAGCAATCAGCCCCAGCATTTT.

In this sample, this clonotype turned up a few times. The V call is TRBV3-1, the J call TRBJ2-2; tentative D call: TRBD2 (5 bases). This CDR3 is built from 13 residues. Germline V lookup: CDR1 LGHDT, CDR2 YNNKEL (reference sequence). V lost 6 bases to trimming and J lost 4 bases, with 9 bases between them. The CDR3: CASRARGTGELFF. DNA of the CDR3: TGTGCCAGCAGGGCCCGGGGCACCGGGGAGCTGTTTTTT.

The chain joins TRBV4-1 to TRBJ2-1, with a weak D call TRBD1 (7 bases). The germline CDR1 and CDR2 sequences are MGHRA and YSYEKL. Trimming stripped 4 bases from V and 9 bases from J, with 19 bases between. This CDR3 has 15 residues. CDR3 in amino acids: CASSLLAGGPVEQFF. In nucleotides, the CDR3 is TGCGCCAGCAGCCTCCTAGCAGGGGGGCCAGTTGAGCAGTTCTTC.

A few counts support this clonotype. The chain carries TRBV19 and TRBJ2-5; D may be TRBD2 (6 bases). This CDR3 region has 15 residues. The V end lost 3 bases, the J end lost 4 bases, and 15 bases lay between the germline ends. CDR1 LNHDA and CDR2 SQIVND come from the germline V gene (reference sequence). The CDR3: CASSMTGGSSETQYF. As DNA, the CDR3 is TGTGCCAGTAGTATGACTGGGGGGTCCTCAGAGACCCAGTACTTC.

The rearrangement joins TRBV6-6 to TRBJ2-2; TRBD1 might be the D (5 bases). Trimming left V 6 bases short and J 6 bases short, with 11 bases between. This CDR3 region has 13 residues. Germline-derived CDR1 and CDR2 are MNHNY and SVGAGI (reference sequence). The CDR3: CASRPQGPGELFF. The CDR3 nucleotides are TGTGCCAGCAGGCCTCAGGGCCCCGGGGAGCTGTTTTTT.